This paragraph reports one T cell receptor beta chain. Its antigen is undetermined. RNA was extracted and reverse transcribed into cDNA as the sequencing template. Method: immunoSEQ multiplex PCR; TCRdb's copy keeps in-frame clones and lacks some. This sample carries under 350,000 clones, 58% of them seen once, and the ten largest clones take over 1.5%. This record comes from a study of CD8+ T cells in alopecia areata. Background on the study: It was oral tofacitinib, at 5 to 10 mg twice daily, that treated patients received. Study-wide results and caveats: Normal scalp had lower clonality than lesional scalp, with alopecia totalis/universalis lesions showing this most strongly. On tofacitinib, scalp and blood still held many of the expanded lesional clones.

V lost 3 bases, J lost 0 bases, and 10 bases stayed unmatched. This CDR3 is built from 18 residues. CDR1 and CDR2 from the germline V gene are MGHRA and YSYEKL. Treatment: oral pan-JAK inhibitor, 5-10 mg twice daily. Sampling of alopecia areata patients yielded lesional scalp punch biopsies as well as peripheral blood. The TCR comes from a human donor with alopecia areata. V is TRBV4-1 and J is TRBJ2-4; 8 bases fit TRBD1. The sequenced sample was CD4+ T cells sorted from blood, obtained at week 24, from a patient treated with tofacitinib. The CDR3 spells CASSHLGQGELAKNIQYF. Written as DNA, the CDR3 is TGCGCCAGCAGCCACCTTGGACAGGGCGAATTAGCCAAAAACATTCAGTACTTC.